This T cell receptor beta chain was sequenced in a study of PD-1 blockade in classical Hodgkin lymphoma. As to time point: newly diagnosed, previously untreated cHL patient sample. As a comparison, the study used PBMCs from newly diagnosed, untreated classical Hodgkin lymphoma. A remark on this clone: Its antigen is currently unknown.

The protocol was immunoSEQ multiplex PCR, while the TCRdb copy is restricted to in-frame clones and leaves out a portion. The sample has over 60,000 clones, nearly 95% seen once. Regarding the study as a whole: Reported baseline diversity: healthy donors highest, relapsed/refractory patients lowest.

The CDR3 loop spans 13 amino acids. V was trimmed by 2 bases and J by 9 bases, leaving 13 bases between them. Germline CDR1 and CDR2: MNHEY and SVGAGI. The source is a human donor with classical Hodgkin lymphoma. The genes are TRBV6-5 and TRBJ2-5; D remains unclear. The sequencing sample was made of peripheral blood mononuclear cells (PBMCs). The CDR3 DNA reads TGTGCCAGCAGTTACGACGGGTACCAAGCCCAGTACTTC. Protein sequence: CASSYDGYQAQYF.